One sample yielded the 12 T cell receptor beta chains listed below, sequenced in a study of blood T cell repertoires in COVID-19. Clones were read by immunoSEQ multiplex PCR, and TCRdb kept only the in-frame ones, dropping some. This sample has roughly 150,000 clones, with about 88% found just once. Sequenced material: peripheral blood. Receptor source: an elderly woman with COVID-19, enrolled during active disease.

The V and J genes are TRBV7-8 and TRBJ1-2; a weak D match, TRBD1 (5 bases). Deletions cut 5 bases from V and 7 bases from J, with 17 bases between. The length of the CDR3 is 14 residues. CDR1 and CDR2 from the germline V gene are SGHVS and FQNEAQ. CDR3 nucleotides: TGTGCCAGCAGCCCGCAGGGTACATATTTTGGCTACACCTTC. This gives the protein CASSPQGTYFGYTF.

This clone was counted a single time. This chain connects TRBV6-5 to TRBJ2-1, with D perhaps matching TRBD2 (5 bases). The V gene lost 4 bases and the J gene lost 4 bases, with 14 bases spanning the gap. The CDR3 runs to 15 residues. Germline assignment: CDR1 MNHEY and CDR2 SVGAGI. The CDR3 is CASSFGESPYNEQFF. The CDR3 coding sequence is TGTGCCAGCAGTTTCGGGGAATCGCCATACAATGAGCAGTTCTTC.

The chain carries TRBV10-1 and TRBJ1-3, with 9 bases that match TRBD1. V shed 6 bases and J 0 bases; nucleotides not matched to a gene: 6. Germline V gene data show CDR1 as WNHNN and CDR2 as SYGVQD (reference sequence). The CDR3 extends over 16 amino acids. This chain's CDR3 is CASRDRGNYSGNTIYF. The CDR3 DNA reads as TGCGCCAGCAGGGACAGGGGCAACTACTCTGGAAACACCATATATTTT.

The CDR3 sequence is CASSRTGNGYTF. The CDR3 DNA reads as TGTGCCAGCTCCCGGACAGGAAATGGCTACACCTTC. V usage is TRBV18 and J usage is TRBJ1-2, with 7 positions matching TRBD1. This CDR3 comprises 12 residues. The germline gives CDR1 KGHSH, CDR2 LQKENI. V lost 6 bases to trimming and J lost 6 bases; unmatched junction nucleotides: 4.

The V call is TRBV5-1, the J call TRBJ2-5; TRBD1 might be the D (7 bases). The CDR3 length is 13 residues. Looked up from germline, CDR1 is SGHRS and CDR2 is YFSETQ. V was pared by 0 bases and J by 7 bases, with 10 bases between. This CDR3 reads CASSLGQGGTQYF. In DNA form, the CDR3 reads TGCGCCAGCAGCTTGGGACAGGGAGGGACCCAGTACTTC.

The chain joins TRBV7-3 to TRBJ2-3, with 10 bases that match TRBD1. Per germline, CDR1 SGHTA and CDR2 FQGTGA. The CDR3 contains 16 residues. The junction had 11 bases not matched to a gene; V was cut back by 6 bases and J by 5 bases. The chain's CDR3 is CASSNPGTGALDTQYF. The CDR3 DNA reads TGTGCCAGCAGTAATCCCGGGACAGGGGCGTTAGATACGCAGTATTTT.

The gene calls are TRBV19 and TRBJ1-2; D not resolved. The ends were cut back, 6 bases at V and 8 bases at J, with 16 bases in the middle. Germline CDR1 reads LNHDA; CDR2 reads SQIVND (reference sequence). The CDR3 spans 13 residues. CDR3 sequence reads: CASSPASRRGYTF. CDR3 bases: TGTGCCAGTAGCCCCGCTTCCCGGAGGGGCTACACCTTC.

This sequence joins TRBV7-6 and TRBJ2-3, with TRBD1 as a possible D gene (6 bases). The CDR3 runs 16 residues. CDR1 SGHVS and CDR2 FNYEAQ come from the germline V gene. V was shortened by 5 bases and J by 0 bases, with 15 bases between the two germline ends. CDR3 DNA sequence: TGTGCCAGCAGCCGTGGGGGCAGGGGAAGCACAGATACGCAGTATTTT. It specifies CASSRGGRGSTDTQYF.

Only one count was recorded for this clone. The chain has TRBV15 and TRBJ2-2; TRBD1 aligns across 7 bases. CDR1 LNHNV and CDR2 YYDKDF come from the germline V gene (reference sequence). V shed 0 bases, J shed 3 bases, and the junction held 1 base outside the gene matches. This CDR3 spans 15 amino acids. As DNA, the CDR3 is TGTGCCACCAGCAGAGATACAGGGGACACCGGGGAGCTGTTTTTT. Residues: CATSRDTGDTGELFF.

This clone showed up just a few times. The chain carries TRBV27 and TRBJ1-2; 9 bases line up with TRBD1. CDR1 and CDR2 (germline): MNHEY, SMNVEV (reference sequence). After removal of 6 bases from V and 8 bases from J, the junction contained 19 bases not matched to a gene. This CDR3 has 17 amino acids. This CDR3 is CASSLTYQTRDRAGYTF. As DNA, the CDR3 is TGTGCCAGCAGCCTCACATACCAAACCCGGGACAGGGCAGGCTACACCTTC.

This clone was seen a handful of times. The chain combines TRBV11-3 with TRBJ1-3, with D hard to call. V lost 0 bases, J lost 0 bases, and 6 bases lay in between. Germline V gene lookup returns CDR1 SGHNT and CDR2 YENEEA. CDR3 length: 15 residues. CDR3 amino acids: CASSLDGSSGNTIYF. The CDR3 DNA sequence: TGTGCCAGCAGCTTAGACGGTAGCTCTGGAAACACCATATATTTT.

This chain joins TRBV6-2 or TRBV6-3 and TRBJ2-7; 10 bases fit TRBD1. Germline CDR1 MNHEY, CDR2 SVGEGT. The CDR3 is 15 residues long. Trimming removed 7 bases from V and 2 bases from J; junction bases left unmatched: 8. CDR3 in DNA: TGTGCCAGCACCCCCATGGGACAGGGGACCTACGAGCAGTACTTC. It is translated as CASTPMGQGTYEQYF.